A selection of T cell receptor beta chains follows, all from one sample in a study of CD4 and CD8 cells across lung adenocarcinoma regions. TCRdb used MiXCR to reprocess the PCR reads, holding one entry per CDR3 protein. The table has 15,000 to 20,000 distinct CDR3 sequences, around 50% seen once. The sequenced sample was CD8+ T cells from the margin of a lung tumor. These receptors all stem from a male donor with lung adenocarcinoma. The CD4 and CD8 labels of this study may be unreliable. CDR3s include the opening cysteine and the closing phenylalanine or tryptophan. D genes are given only for firm matches. For some rows the clone size is stated as once, few or many, or as a class when expanded; others skip it.

j_gene: TRBJ1-2
v_gene: TRBV10-2
len: 13
d_gene: TRBD1
abundance: .
CDR3aa: CASRGRGEYGYTF
CDR3nt: TGCGCCAGCAGGGGCAGGGGGGAGTATGGCTACACCTTC

j_gene: TRBJ2-1
v_gene: TRBV7-6
len: 15
d_gene: TRBD2
abundance: .
CDR3aa: CASSLLSGLGNEQFF
CDR3nt: TGTGCCAGCAGCTTACTTAGTGGACTAGGCAATGAGCAGTTCTTC

j_gene: TRBJ1-2
v_gene: TRBV28
len: 12
d_gene: .
abundance: few
CDR3aa: CASGVHGYGYTF
CDR3nt: TGTGCCAGCGGGGTCCATGGCTATGGCTACACCTTC

j_gene: TRBJ2-5
v_gene: TRBV6-1
len: 14
d_gene: .
abundance: .
CDR3aa: CASSEAGPKETQYF
CDR3nt: TGTGCCAGCAGTGAAGCAGGGCCAAAAGAGACCCAGTACTTC

j_gene: TRBJ2-5
v_gene: TRBV4-1
len: 15
d_gene: .
abundance: .
CDR3aa: CASSQVITIQETQYF
CDR3nt: TGCGCCAGCAGCCAAGTCATAACTATCCAAGAGACCCAGTACTTC

j_gene: TRBJ2-3
v_gene: TRBV20-1
len: 15
d_gene: TRBD2
abundance: .
CDR3aa: CSAGVREVGTDTQYF
CDR3nt: TGCAGTGCTGGAGTGCGGGAGGTTGGCACAGATACGCAGTATTTT

j_gene: TRBJ2-7
v_gene: TRBV6-1
len: 13
d_gene: TRBD2
abundance: .
CDR3aa: CASSGTRRYEQYF
CDR3nt: TGTGCCAGCAGCGGGACTAGGAGGTACGAGCAGTACTTC

j_gene: TRBJ2-2
v_gene: TRBV27
len: 14
d_gene: .
abundance: many
CDR3aa: CASSLKRNTGELFF
CDR3nt: TGTGCCAGCAGTTTAAAAAGGAACACCGGGGAGCTGTTTTTT

j_gene: TRBJ1-5
v_gene: TRBV6-1
len: 13
d_gene: TRBD1
abundance: once
CDR3aa: CASSGQGDQPQHF
CDR3nt: TGTGCCAGCAGTGGACAGGGGGACCAGCCCCAGCATTTT

j_gene: TRBJ2-7
v_gene: TRBV4-1
len: 17
d_gene: .
abundance: many
CDR3aa: CASSQVLTGAHSYEQYF
CDR3nt: TGCGCCAGCAGCCAAGTCCTCACAGGAGCACACTCCTACGAGCAGTACTTC

j_gene: TRBJ2-5
v_gene: TRBV4-1
len: 12
d_gene: .
abundance: .
CDR3aa: CASSQEGNEQYF
CDR3nt: TGCGCCAGCAGCCAAGAGGGGAATGAGCAGTACTTC

j_gene: TRBJ2-5
v_gene: TRBV10-3
len: 15
d_gene: TRBD2
abundance: many
CDR3aa: CATARAREGPETQYF
CDR3nt: TGTGCCACGGCTAGGGCGCGGGAGGGCCCTGAGACCCAGTACTTC

j_gene: TRBJ2-6
v_gene: TRBV27
len: 15
d_gene: .
abundance: many
CDR3aa: CASSSRGAGANVLTF
CDR3nt: TGTGCCAGCAGCTCCAGGGGGGCTGGGGCCAACGTCCTGACTTTC

j_gene: TRBJ2-7
v_gene: TRBV10-2
len: 13
d_gene: .
abundance: many
CDR3aa: CASSATENSEQYF
CDR3nt: TGCGCCAGCAGTGCCACAGAAAATAGCGAGCAGTACTTC

j_gene: TRBJ2-3
v_gene: TRBV6-1
len: 16
d_gene: .
abundance: few
CDR3aa: CASTRRGLDGTDTQYF
CDR3nt: TGTGCCAGCACGCGGAGGGGGCTCGATGGCACAGATACGCAGTATTTT

j_gene: TRBJ2-7
v_gene: TRBV7-6
len: 15
d_gene: TRBD1
abundance: once
CDR3aa: CASRLSETGDSEQYF
CDR3nt: TGTGCCAGCAGACTTTCAGAGACAGGGGATAGCGAGCAGTACTTC

j_gene: TRBJ2-7
v_gene: TRBV6-1
len: 15
d_gene: .
abundance: .
CDR3aa: CASTQMGAEAYEQYF
CDR3nt: TGTGCCAGCACCCAAATGGGGGCCGAGGCCTACGAGCAGTACTTC

j_gene: TRBJ1-5
v_gene: TRBV6-1
len: 14
d_gene: TRBD1
abundance: .
CDR3aa: CASSETGPNQPQHF
CDR3nt: TGTGCCAGCAGTGAGACAGGGCCCAATCAGCCCCAGCATTTT

j_gene: TRBJ2-3
v_gene: TRBV28
len: 16
d_gene: TRBD1
abundance: medium-sized
CDR3aa: CASSGERTGSTDTQYF
CDR3nt: TGTGCCAGCAGTGGTGAGCGGACAGGCAGCACAGATACGCAGTATTTT

j_gene: TRBJ2-1
v_gene: TRBV6-1
len: 15
d_gene: .
abundance: .
CDR3aa: CASSEGGGDYNEQFF
CDR3nt: TGTGCCAGCAGTGAGGGCGGAGGGGACTACAATGAGCAGTTCTTC

j_gene: TRBJ2-1
v_gene: TRBV27
len: 12
d_gene: .
abundance: medium-sized
CDR3aa: CASSLIGNEQFF
CDR3nt: TGTGCCAGCAGTTTAATAGGGAATGAGCAGTTCTTC

j_gene: TRBJ2-5
v_gene: TRBV3-1
len: 15
d_gene: .
abundance: few
CDR3aa: CASSQEVAQRETQYF
CDR3nt: TGTGCCAGCAGCCAAGAAGTGGCCCAGCGGGAGACCCAGTACTTC